The 10 T cell receptor beta chains below come from one sample, sequenced in a study of T-cell reconstitution after alpha-beta-depleted transplantation in children. The TCRbeta library was prepared with unique molecular identifiers. TCRdb reprocessed the PCR reads via MiXCR and lists one record per CDR3 protein. This repertoire shows around 300,000 distinct CDR3 sequences, around 9.1% found once; its top ten account for approximately 7.6%. Sequencing used PBMCs, obtained before TCRalphabeta/CD19-depleted stem cell transplant. The receptors shown here come from a boy under three years old with acute myeloid leukemia, due to receive a stem cell transplant.

This clonotype was detected a few times. The chain couples TRBV7-6 to TRBJ1-4; D not resolved. Germline V gene data show CDR1 as SGHVS and CDR2 as FNYEAQ. V was trimmed by 5 bases and J by 8 bases, leaving 12 bases between them. The CDR3 totals 13 residues. The CDR3 region has the DNA TGTGCCAGCAGCCGGACCCTGGGAGAAAAACTGTTTTTT. Residues: CASSRTLGEKLFF.

This clonotype appeared many times. V and J are TRBV28 and TRBJ2-7; 10 positions match TRBD1. This CDR3 is built from 15 residues. CDR1 and CDR2 (germline): MDHEN, SYDVKM. V lost 5 bases, J lost 1 base, and 5 bases stayed unmatched. In DNA form, the CDR3 reads TGTGCCAGCAGTGGCCGGACAGGGGGTTCCTACGAGCAGTACTTC. Protein: CASSGRTGGSYEQYF.

In its sample, this clonotype was seen many times. The CDR3 DNA reads TGTGCCAGTTCCCACCAAGGGACGGCGAACACTGAAGCTTTCTTT. The encoded protein is CASSHQGTANTEAFF. The chain employs TRBV9 and TRBJ1-1; TRBD1 might be the D (5 bases). V was trimmed by 8 bases and J by 1 base, leaving 18 bases between them. Germline CDR1 reads SGDLS; CDR2 reads YYNGEE. The CDR3 has 15 residues.

V and J are TRBV12-5 and TRBJ2-5, with 7 bases identical to TRBD1. V shed 6 bases, J shed 3 bases, and the junction held 7 bases outside the gene matches. The CDR3 covers 14 residues. Germline assignment: CDR1 LGHNT and CDR2 FRNRAP. The CDR3: CASGPGQRKETQYF. In DNA, the CDR3 is TGTGCTAGTGGCCCGGGACAGCGGAAAGAGACCCAGTACTTC.

This clonotype was seen ten or more times. This chain links TRBV24-1 with TRBJ2-1, with D perhaps given as TRBD1 or TRBD2 (5 bases each). CDR1 is KGHDR, CDR2 SFDVKD, per germline. The CDR3 runs to 15 residues. V was trimmed by 6 bases and J by 12 bases, leaving 23 bases between them. The CDR3 region has the DNA TGTGCCACCAGTCCCACGGGACGGGAATTTATAGGGCAGTTCTTC. Translated: CATSPTGREFIGQFF.

This clonotype has ten or more counts. This rearrangement joins TRBV29-1 to TRBJ1-4; 12 positions agree with TRBD1. The CDR3 runs to 17 residues. V lost 7 bases and J lost 8; bases outside the gene matches: 17. CDR1 and CDR2 (germline): SQVTM, ANQGSEA. The DNA for the CDR3 is TGCAGCGCTGCTCCACTGGGACAGGGGGCTTTGGGGGAAAAACTGTTTTTT. As protein: CSAAPLGQGALGEKLFF. Based on the CDR3 plus reference TRBV29-1 and TRBJ1-4, the full variable domain is SAVISQKPSRDICQRGTSLTIQCQVDSQVTMMFWYRQQPGQSLTLIATANQGSEATYESGFVIDKFPISRPNLTFSTLTVSNMSPEDSSIYLCSAAPLGQGALGEKLFFGSGTQLSVL.

In its sample, this clonotype was seen many times. The J gene is TRBJ2-7, the V gene TRBV7-9; TRBD1 aligns across 8 bases. The CDR3 spans 15 residues. Trimming at V came to 5 bases and at J to 2 bases, leaving 8 bases not matched to a gene. The V gene's germline CDR1 is SEHNR and CDR2 FQNEAQ (reference sequence). The DNA for the CDR3 is TGTGCCAGCAGCATACTCCGGGACAGGCCCTACGAGCAGTACTTC. It is translated as CASSILRDRPYEQYF.

This clonotype was picked up a small number of times. This rearrangement joins TRBV6-5 to TRBJ2-7, with 7 bases lining up with TRBD2. Unmatched junction bases numbered 2, after V lost 0 bases and J lost 3 bases. Germline V gene lookup returns CDR1 MNHEY and CDR2 SVGAGI. CDR3 size: 14 residues. The CDR3 loop reads CASSYSGRSYEQYF. DNA for the CDR3: TGTGCCAGCAGTTACTCCGGGAGGAGCTACGAGCAGTACTTC.

Ten or more counts support this clonotype. The chain recombines TRBV10-3 with TRBJ2-2, with 8 bases lining up with TRBD1. The CDR3 extends over 14 amino acids. Trimming took 6 bases from V and 4 from J; bases not matched to a gene: 4. Germline assignment: CDR1 ENHRY and CDR2 SYGVKD. The CDR3 coding sequence is TGTGCCATCAGCTGGACAGGGCTCACCGGGGAGCTGTTTTTT. Translation gives CAISWTGLTGELFF.

The rearrangement links TRBV24-1 to TRBJ2-7; no definite D call. The germline CDR1 and CDR2 sequences are KGHDR and SFDVKD. The V end lost 1 base, the J end lost 0 bases, and 6 bases lay between the germline ends. The CDR3 is 14 amino acids. This CDR3 reads CATSDFRSSYEQYF. CDR3 nucleotide sequence: TGTGCCACCAGTGATTTCAGGAGCTCCTACGAGCAGTACTTC.